This T cell receptor beta chain was sequenced for a study of T-cell reconstitution after alpha-beta-depleted transplantation in children listed by TCRdb under 2016. About the investigation overall: T-cell immune reconstitution after TCRalphabeta/CD19-depleted allogeneic hematopoietic cell transplantation in children was quantitatively tracked in the study by means of TCR repertoire profiling.

This clonotype was observed a few times. It lacks a known antigen. Base qualities were left out, and no much larger clone turns up one base away. The treatment or condition label of this sample denotes: allogeneic hematopoietic cell transplantation with graft depleted of TCRalphabeta T cells and CD19 B cells. The children who served as transplant recipients had been given grafts of TCRalphabeta/CD19-depleted allogeneic hematopoietic cells. Findings and caveats that apply to the study as a whole: Apparently early alphabetaT-cell count recovery about two months after transplant reportedly relied on only several hundred rapidly expanded clones derived from non-depleted graft cells. In some patients, the high TCRbeta diversity seen at day 60 was put down to recipient T cells and intrathymic progenitors that had survived conditioning. The frequencies of hyperexpanded clones fell over the following months, and after one year, T-cell counts and TCRbeta diversity were mostly attributed to newly produced T cells.

Trimmed from V: 2 bases; trimmed from J: 1 base; junction bases lacking a gene match: 5. CDR1 and CDR2 were assigned from the germline V gene as LGHNA and YNFKEQ. The CDR3 starts with the cysteine, ends with the phenylalanine, and has 16 residues. The only DNA kept is the CDR3, 48 bases in frame from the first base. The library was produced with PCR. TCRdb shows the sequencer as Illumina HiSeq 2500. TCR library preparation used molecular barcoding, with unique molecular identifiers applied to normalize quantification of the TCRbeta repertoire. The public sequencing data were trimmed at Q25 with fastp and processed into clonotypes with MiXCR by TCRdb, which kept only in-frame beta chains. CDR3 protein duplicates are merged, each entry listing the most common genes and DNA. The sample table holds around 140,000 distinct CDR3 sequences, of which roughly 8.8% were seen once. The top ten constitute 15% to 20% of the sample.

Sequencing was performed on PBMCs, mostly from graft donor cells, taken 180 days after TCRalphabeta/CD19-depleted stem cell transplant. The chain joins TRBV4-2 to TRBJ2-3; a stretch of 8 junction bases matches TRBD2. The origin of this receptor is a female patient aged 2-9 years who had a stem cell transplant for congenital amegakaryocytic thrombocytopenia, so the T cells may come from the graft donor. The nucleotide sequence is given as TGTGCCAGCAGCCAACCTCTGACTAGCGGCACAGATACGCAGTATTTT. Its product reads: CASSQPLTSGTDTQYF.